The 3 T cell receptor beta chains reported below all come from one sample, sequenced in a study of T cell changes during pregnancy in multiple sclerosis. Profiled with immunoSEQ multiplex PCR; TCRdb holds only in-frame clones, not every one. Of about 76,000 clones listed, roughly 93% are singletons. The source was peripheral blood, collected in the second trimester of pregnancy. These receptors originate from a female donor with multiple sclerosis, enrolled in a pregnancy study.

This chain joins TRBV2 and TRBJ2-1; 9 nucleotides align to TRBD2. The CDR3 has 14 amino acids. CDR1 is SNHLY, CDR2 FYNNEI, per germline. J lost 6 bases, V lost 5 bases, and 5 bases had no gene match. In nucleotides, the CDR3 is TGTGCCAGCAGTATGATTAGCGGGAGCAATGAGCAGTTCTTC. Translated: CASSMISGSNEQFF.

CDR3 DNA sequence: TGTGCCAGCAGCCTCTCAGTCCGGGGGGACTATGGCTACACCTTC. This gives the protein CASSLSVRGDYGYTF. The chain uses TRBV13 and TRBJ1-2; D possibly corresponds to TRBD1 (5 bases). Germline V gene data show CDR1 as PRHDT and CDR2 as FYEKMQ (reference sequence). Trimming took 5 bases from V and 3 from J, leaving 16 bases between them. The CDR3 length is 15 residues. The full variable domain, rest sourced from reference TRBV13 and TRBJ1-2, is AAGVIQSPRHLIKEKRETATLKCYPIPRHDTVYWYQQGPGQDPQFLISFYEKMQSDKGSIPDRFSAQQFSDYHSELNMSSLELGDSALYFCASSLSVRGDYGYTFGSGTRLTVV.

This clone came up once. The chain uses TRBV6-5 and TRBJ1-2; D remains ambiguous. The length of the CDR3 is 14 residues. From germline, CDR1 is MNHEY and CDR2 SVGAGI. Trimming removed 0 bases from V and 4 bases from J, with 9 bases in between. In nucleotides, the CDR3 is TGTGCCAGCAGTTACTCGGAGGGAGTCTATGGCTACACCTTC. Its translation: CASSYSEGVYGYTF.